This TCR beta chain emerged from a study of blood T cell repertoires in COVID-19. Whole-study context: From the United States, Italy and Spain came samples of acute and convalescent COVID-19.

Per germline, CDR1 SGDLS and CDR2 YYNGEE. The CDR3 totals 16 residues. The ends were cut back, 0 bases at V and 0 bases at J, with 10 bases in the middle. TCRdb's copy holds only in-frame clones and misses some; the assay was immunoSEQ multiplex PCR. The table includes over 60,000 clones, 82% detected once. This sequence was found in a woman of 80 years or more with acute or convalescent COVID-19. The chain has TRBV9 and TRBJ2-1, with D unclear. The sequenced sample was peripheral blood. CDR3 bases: TGTGCCAGCAGCGTAGGGGCAGCCCTCTCCTACAATGAGCAGTTCTTC. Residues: CASSVGAALSYNEQFF.